The 9 T cell receptor beta chains below all came from one sample that was sequenced in a study of T cells in Graves' hyperthyroidism and ophthalmopathy. Researchers amplified the TCR beta CDR3 regions from RNA transcripts. The primer set for the first-round RT-PCR of the TCR CDR3 was HTBI. TCRdb reanalysed the multiplex PCR reads using MiXCR and keeps one entry per CDR3 protein. The sample has a few hundred thousand distinct CDR3 sequences, more than 12% seen once. The sequenced material came from blood. The source of these receptors is a woman younger than 45 with Graves' hyperthyroidism.

The DNA for the CDR3 is TGTGCCAGCAGCGCAGGACTAGCGGGAGGTACCAAAAGCTCCTACGAGCAGTACTTC. Its translation: CASSAGLAGGTKSSYEQYF. The J gene is TRBJ2-7, the V gene TRBV9; the match to TRBD2 covers 14 bases. The length of the CDR3 is 19 residues. The V segment lost 3 bases and the J segment 0 bases; nucleotides outside the gene matches: 11. Germline values: CDR1 SGDLS, CDR2 YYNGEE. The whole variable domain, remainder taken from reference TRBV9 and TRBJ2-7, is DSGVTQTPKHLITATGQRVTLRCSPRSGDLSVYWYQQSLDQGLQFLIQYYNGEERAKGNILERFSAQQFPDLHSELNLSSLELGDSALYFCASSAGLAGGTKSSYEQYFGPGTRLTVT.

The V call is TRBV7-9, the J call TRBJ2-1; TRBD2 is a possible D gene (5 bases). The CDR3 is 15 amino acids. The ends were cut back, 5 bases at V and 3 bases at J, with 14 bases in the middle. CDR1 and CDR2 from the germline V gene are SEHNR and FQNEAQ (reference sequence). CDR3 DNA: TGTGCCAGCAGCATTCTAGCCATTCGCTACAATGAGCAGTTCTTC. Translated, it gives CASSILAIRYNEQFF.

This clonotype was detected many times. The V and J genes are TRBV7-8 and TRBJ2-5; 14 bases match TRBD2. V dropped 4 bases and J dropped 5; count of bases not matched to a gene: 6. CDR3 length equals 16 residues. CDR1 SGHVS and CDR2 FQNEAQ come from the germline V gene. CDR3 residues: CASSSGLAGGMETQYF. The CDR3 nucleotides read TGTGCCAGCAGCTCCGGACTAGCGGGAGGAATGGAGACCCAGTACTTC. Using reference TRBV7-8 and TRBJ2-5 for the parts outside the CDR3, the full variable domain is GAGVSQSPRYKVAKRGQDVALRCDPISGHVSLFWYQQALGQGPEFLTYFQNEAQLDKSGLPSDRFFAERPEGSVSTLKIQRTQQEDSAVYLCASSSGLAGGMETQYFGPGTRLLVL.

This chain connects TRBV9 to TRBJ2-1, with 15 bases matching TRBD2. Per germline, CDR1 SGDLS and CDR2 YYNGEE. This CDR3 region has 18 residues. Trimming at V came to 0 bases and at J to 2 bases, leaving 3 bases not matched to a gene. The CDR3 sequence is CASSVGTSGRGAYNEQFF. The CDR3 coding sequence is TGTGCCAGCAGCGTAGGGACTAGCGGGAGGGGGGCCTACAATGAGCAGTTCTTC.

This clonotype was counted a few times. J is TRBJ1-3 and V is TRBV30; a possible D gene is TRBD1 (5 bases). Trimming removed 1 base from V and 0 bases from J, with 10 bases in between. The CDR3 loop spans 15 amino acids. From germline, CDR1 is GTSNPN and CDR2 SVGIG (reference sequence). The CDR3 DNA is TGTGCCTGGAGTGGCGACAGCTACTCTGGAAACACCATATATTTT. Protein sequence: CAWSGDSYSGNTIYF.

This clonotype was picked up a small number of times. CDR3 sequence reads: CASSGAFVVTGANVLTF. The DNA of the CDR3 is TGTGCCAGCAGTGGGGCTTTTGTAGTTACTGGGGCCAACGTCCTGACTTTC. The chain employs TRBV2 and TRBJ2-6; D not certain. The CDR3 has 17 amino acids. Germline CDR1 and CDR2: SNHLY and FYNNEI. V gave up 4 bases and J gave up 2 bases, with 15 bases separating them. The whole variable domain, filled in from reference TRBV2 and TRBJ2-6, reads EPEVTQTPSHQVTQMGQEVILRCVPISNHLYFYWYRQILGQKVEFLVSFYNNEISEKSEIFDDQFSVERPDGSNFTLKIRSTKLEDSAMYFCASSGAFVVTGANVLTFGAGSRLTVL.

This clonotype turned up a few times. The V gene is TRBV29-1, the J gene TRBJ1-2; possible D gene TRBD1, 5 bases. CDR3 length: 13 residues. CDR1 and CDR2 from the germline V gene are SQVTM and ANQGSEA. V was shortened by 4 bases and J by 8 bases, with 17 bases between the two germline ends. The CDR3 sequence: CSVGGDGLSGYTF. CDR3 DNA: TGCAGCGTTGGTGGGGACGGACTTTCAGGCTACACCTTC.

At least ten counts were recorded for this clonotype. This chain connects TRBV30 to TRBJ2-7, with D possibly TRBD1 on 5 matching bases. Trimming shortened V by 3 bases and J by 8 bases, and 14 bases separated the two germline ends. The CDR3 covers 12 residues. Per germline, CDR1 GTSNPN and CDR2 SVGIG (reference sequence). The CDR3 sequence is CAWRDKGPKQYF. The CDR3 DNA reads as TGTGCCTGGAGGGACAAAGGCCCGAAGCAGTACTTC.

The sample holds many counts of this clonotype. V gene TRBV18 combines with J gene TRBJ1-5; 8 nucleotides line up with TRBD1. V trimming: 5 bases; J trimming: 4 bases; junction bases outside the gene matches: 7. The germline CDR1 and CDR2 sequences are KGHSH and LQKENI. The CDR3 loop spans 15 amino acids. The CDR3: CASSSRYRGNQPQHF. The CDR3 region has the DNA TGTGCCAGCTCATCAAGATACAGGGGGAATCAGCCCCAGCATTTT.